Detailed here is one T cell receptor beta chain. This sample is part of a study of blood T cell repertoires in COVID-19. Study as a whole: The United States, Italy and Spain supplied acute and convalescent COVID-19 samples.

The protocol was immunoSEQ multiplex PCR, while the TCRdb copy is restricted to in-frame clones and leaves out a portion. The profile shows 150,000 or so clones, 75% to 90% of them singletons. The CDR3 extends over 16 amino acids. With 0 bases clipped from V and 5 bases from J, the junction kept 4 bases outside the gene matches. Germline V gives CDR1 SGHKS, CDR2 YYEKEE (reference sequence). The gene calls are TRBV5-5 and TRBJ1-4, with 10 bases fitting TRBD1. This receptor was taken from a man aged 18 to 35 with COVID-19, enrolled during active disease. The specimen sequenced was peripheral blood. The CDR3: CASSLGDRGLNEKLFF. CDR3 DNA: TGTGCCAGCAGCTTGGGGGACAGGGGATTGAATGAAAAACTGTTTTTT.